The sequence of this TCR beta chain was determined in a study of cytomegalovirus exposure and HLA in healthy donors. In germline, CDR1 is LNHDA, CDR2 SQIVND (reference sequence). Trimming removed 2 bases at V and 0 bases at J, with 20 bases between. The CDR3 has 18 amino acids. Worth noting for this clone: Its antigen is still unknown.

The study, taken as a whole, reports: Despite most TCR sequences being rare, some public TCRs occurred in many donors.

The PCR used 60 Vbeta and 13 Jbeta primers. Sequencing was performed with immunoSEQ multiplex PCR; in TCRdb, only in-frame clones are kept and a portion is missing. The sample has 100,000 to 150,000 clones; approximately 80% are singletons. This TCR was sampled from a man aged 50 to 59 in good health and CMV-seropositive. Sequenced input: PBMCs. The V gene is TRBV19, the J gene TRBJ2-7; D perhaps matches TRBD2 (5 bases). This chain's CDR3 is CASSIKSLGLSTSYEQYF. The CDR3 DNA sequence: TGTGCCAGTAGTATAAAGTCCCTAGGACTTTCAACCTCCTACGAGCAGTACTTC.